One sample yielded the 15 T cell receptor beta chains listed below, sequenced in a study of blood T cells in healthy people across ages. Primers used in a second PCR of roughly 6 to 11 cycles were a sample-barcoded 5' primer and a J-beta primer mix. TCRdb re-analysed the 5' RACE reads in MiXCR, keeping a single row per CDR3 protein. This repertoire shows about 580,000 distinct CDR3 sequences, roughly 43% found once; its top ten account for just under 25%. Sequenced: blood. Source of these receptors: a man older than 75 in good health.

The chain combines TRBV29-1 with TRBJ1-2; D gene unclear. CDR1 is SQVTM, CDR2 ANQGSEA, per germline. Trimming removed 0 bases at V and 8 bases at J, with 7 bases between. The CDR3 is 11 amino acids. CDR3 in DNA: TGCAGCGTTGAAGAGGCATACGGCTACACCTTC. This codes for CSVEEAYGYTF.

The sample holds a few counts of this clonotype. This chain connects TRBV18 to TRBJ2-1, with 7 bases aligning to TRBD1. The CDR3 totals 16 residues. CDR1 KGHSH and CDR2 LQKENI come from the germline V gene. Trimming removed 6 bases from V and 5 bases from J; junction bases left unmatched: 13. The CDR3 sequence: CASSPRHADRDNEQFF. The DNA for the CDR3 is TGTGCCAGCTCGCCCCGACACGCCGACAGGGACAATGAGCAGTTCTTC.

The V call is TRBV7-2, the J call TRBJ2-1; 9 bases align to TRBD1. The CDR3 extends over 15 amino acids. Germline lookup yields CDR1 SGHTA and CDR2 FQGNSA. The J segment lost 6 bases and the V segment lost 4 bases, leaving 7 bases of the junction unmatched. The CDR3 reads CASSYRDRAINEQFF. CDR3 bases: TGTGCCAGCAGCTATAGGGACAGGGCGATCAATGAGCAGTTCTTC.

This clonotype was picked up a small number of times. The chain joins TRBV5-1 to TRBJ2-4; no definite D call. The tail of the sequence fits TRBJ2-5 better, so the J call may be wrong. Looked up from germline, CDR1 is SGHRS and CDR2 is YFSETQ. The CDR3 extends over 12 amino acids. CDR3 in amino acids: CASRDGQETQYF. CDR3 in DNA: TGCGCCAGCAGGGACGGACAAGAGACCCAGTACTTC.

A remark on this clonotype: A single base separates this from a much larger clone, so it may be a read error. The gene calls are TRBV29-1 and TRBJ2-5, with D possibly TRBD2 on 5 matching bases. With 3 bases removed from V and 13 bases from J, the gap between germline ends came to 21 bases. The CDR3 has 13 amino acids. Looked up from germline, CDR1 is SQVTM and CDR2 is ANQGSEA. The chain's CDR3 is CSVEAGDYYERYF. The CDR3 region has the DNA TGCAGCGTTGAGGCCGGGGATTACTACGAGCGGTACTTC.

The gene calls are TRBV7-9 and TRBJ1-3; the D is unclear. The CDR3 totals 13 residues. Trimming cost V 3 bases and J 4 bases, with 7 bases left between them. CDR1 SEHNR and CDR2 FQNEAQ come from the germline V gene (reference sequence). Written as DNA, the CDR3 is TGTGCCAGCAGCTTCAACGGGGGAAACACCATATATTTT. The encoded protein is CASSFNGGNTIYF. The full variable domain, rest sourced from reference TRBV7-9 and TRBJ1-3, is DTGVSQNPRHKITKRGQNVTFRCDPISEHNRLYWYRQTLGQGPEFLTYFQNEAQLEKSRLLSDRFSAERPKGSFSTLEIQRTEQGDSAMYLCASSFNGGNTIYFGEGSWLTVV.

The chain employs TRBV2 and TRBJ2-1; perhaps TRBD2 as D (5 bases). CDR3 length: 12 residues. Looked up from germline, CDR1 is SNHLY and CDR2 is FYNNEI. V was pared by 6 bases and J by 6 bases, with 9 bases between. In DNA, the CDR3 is TGTGCCAGCAGGGTGGGAGTCAATGAGCAGTTCTTC. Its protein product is CASRVGVNEQFF.

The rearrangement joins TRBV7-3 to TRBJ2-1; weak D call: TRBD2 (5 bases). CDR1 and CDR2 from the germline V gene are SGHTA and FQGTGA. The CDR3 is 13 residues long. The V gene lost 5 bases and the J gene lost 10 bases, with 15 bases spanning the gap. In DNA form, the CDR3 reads TGTGCCAGCAGCCAAGGCGCGGGCATGGAGCAGTTCTTC. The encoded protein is CASSQGAGMEQFF.

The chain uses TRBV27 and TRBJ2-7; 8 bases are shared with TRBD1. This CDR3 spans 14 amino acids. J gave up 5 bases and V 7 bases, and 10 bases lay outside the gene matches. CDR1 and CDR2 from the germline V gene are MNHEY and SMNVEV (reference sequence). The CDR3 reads CASTIRTGSHEQYF. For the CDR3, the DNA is TGTGCCAGCACGATCCGGACAGGGAGTCACGAGCAGTACTTC.

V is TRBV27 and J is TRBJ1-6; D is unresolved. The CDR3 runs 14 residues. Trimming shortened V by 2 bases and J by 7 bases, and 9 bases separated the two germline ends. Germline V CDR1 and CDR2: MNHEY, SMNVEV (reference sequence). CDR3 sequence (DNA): TGTGCCAGCAGTTTAAAGAACGGCAATTCACCCCTCCACTTT. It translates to CASSLKNGNSPLHF.

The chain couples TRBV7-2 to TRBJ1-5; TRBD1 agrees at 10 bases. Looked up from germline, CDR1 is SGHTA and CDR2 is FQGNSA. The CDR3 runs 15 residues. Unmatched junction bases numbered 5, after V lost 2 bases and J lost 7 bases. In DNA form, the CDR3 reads TGTGCCAGCAGCTTAAGACAGGGGGCGCGGCAGCCCCAGCATTTT. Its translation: CASSLRQGARQPQHF. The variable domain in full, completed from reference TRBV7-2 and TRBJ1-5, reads GAGVSQSPSNKVTEKGKDVELRCDPISGHTALYWYRQSLGQGLEFLIYFQGNSAPDKSGLPSDRFSAERTGGSVSTLTIQRTQQEDSAVYLCASSLRQGARQPQHFGDGTRLSIL.

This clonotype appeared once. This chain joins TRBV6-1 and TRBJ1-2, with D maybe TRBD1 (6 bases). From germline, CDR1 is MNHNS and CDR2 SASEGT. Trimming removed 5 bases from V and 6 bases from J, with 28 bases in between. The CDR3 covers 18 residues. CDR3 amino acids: CASSRYMAAGGGWDGYTF. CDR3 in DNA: TGTGCCAGCAGTCGTTATATGGCCGCCGGGGGGGGCTGGGATGGCTACACCTTC.

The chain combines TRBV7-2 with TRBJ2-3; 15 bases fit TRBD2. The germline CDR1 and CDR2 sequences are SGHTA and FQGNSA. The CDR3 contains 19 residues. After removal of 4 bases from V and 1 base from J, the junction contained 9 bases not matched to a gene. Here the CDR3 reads CASSWAGTSGGIGTDTQYF. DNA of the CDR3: TGTGCCAGCAGCTGGGCCGGGACTAGCGGGGGGATAGGCACAGATACGCAGTATTTT.

The CDR3 reads CASSEGGERYF. Written as DNA, the CDR3 is TGTGCCAGCAGTGAAGGCGGGGAGAGGTACTTC. This sequence joins TRBV2 and TRBJ2-5, with D perhaps TRBD2 (6 bases). The CDR3 runs to 11 residues. Germline CDR1 reads SNHLY; CDR2 reads FYNNEI. Trimming took off 1 base at V and 13 bases at J, with 10 bases between the two ends.

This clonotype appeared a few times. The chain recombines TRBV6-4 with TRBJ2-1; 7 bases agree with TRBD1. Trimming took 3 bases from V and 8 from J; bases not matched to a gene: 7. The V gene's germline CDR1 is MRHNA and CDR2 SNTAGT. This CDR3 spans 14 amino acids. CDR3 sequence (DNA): TGTGCCAGCAGTGAGACAGGGTTGTCAGATGAGCAGTTCTTC. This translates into CASSETGLSDEQFF.